Listed here are 19 T cell receptor beta chains from one sample, sequenced in a study of Tregs in tolerant kidney transplant recipients (dated by TCRdb to about 2019). Library construction relied on the immunoSEQ multiplex PCR assay. TCRdb limited this immuneACCESS table to in-frame rearrangements with V and J called. A share of clones is missing; checked studies link under half to unresolved V genes, and the rest is unexplained. In this sample the table shows tens of thousands of clones, roughly 93% of which occur a single time. Of the sample, approximately 1.5% falls within the top ten clones. The transplants used related donors with nonmyeloablative bone marrow transplantation, and mixed chimerism in the human trials was transient. The sequences come from CD4+ T cells from blood (PBMCs), collected 12 months after the transplant. The receptor set was obtained from a human patient who received a combined kidney and bone marrow transplant. After a transplant, some T cells may be the graft donor's own cells.

This clone was counted only a few times. CDR3 bases: TGTGCCAGTAGTATCCGGGGCGGTGGGGGGATCTCCTACGAGCAGTACTTC. Amino acids: CASSIRGGGGISYEQYF. This chain connects TRBV19 to TRBJ2-7, with D perhaps TRBD2 (6 bases). The germline V gene encodes CDR1 LNHDA and CDR2 SQIVND (reference sequence). The V end lost 3 bases, the J end lost 0 bases, and 18 bases lay between the germline ends. This CDR3 contains 17 residues.

In this sample, this clone turned up once. V and J are TRBV5-1 and TRBJ1-5; the match to TRBD1 covers 10 bases. The CDR3 consists of 16 residues. Germline values: CDR1 SGHRS, CDR2 YFSETQ. V shed 2 bases and J 6 bases; nucleotides not matched to a gene: 8. In DNA form, the CDR3 reads TGCGCCAGCAGCTTAGGGACAGGGGTTGGTTTTCAGCCCCAGCATTTT. Translation: CASSLGTGVGFQPQHF.

This chain uses TRBV5-1 with TRBJ2-7, with D possibly TRBD1 on 6 matching bases. Trimming took 0 bases from V and 3 from J, leaving 10 bases between them. Germline V CDR1 and CDR2: SGHRS, YFSETQ. The CDR3 has 14 residues. CDR3 sequence reads: CASSLAEGGYEQYF. The CDR3 DNA follows: TGCGCCAGCAGCTTGGCCGAAGGGGGCTACGAGCAGTACTTC.

The chain couples TRBV4-1 to TRBJ2-5; 7 nucleotides match TRBD2. The end of the DNA fits TRBJ2-7 better, so the J call may be wrong. Germline CDR1 is MGHRA and CDR2 is YSYEKL. The CDR3 consists of 16 residues. The CDR3 protein is CASSQDFFRTSYEQYF. CDR3 sequence (DNA): TGCGCCAGCAGCCAAGATTTTTTCAGGACTAGCTACGAGCAGTACTTC.

V usage is TRBV7-2 and J usage is TRBJ2-3, with a weak D call TRBD1 (5 bases). CDR1 and CDR2 (germline): SGHTA, FQGNSA. Deletions cut 3 bases from V and 1 base from J, with 11 bases between. This CDR3 region has 15 residues. This CDR3 is CASSFRIGGTDTQYF. The CDR3, as DNA: TGTGCCAGCAGCTTCCGGATAGGGGGCACAGATACGCAGTATTTT.

The chain is built from TRBV5-1 and TRBJ2-2; D is possibly TRBD1 (6 bases). Trimming shortened V by 2 bases and J by 4 bases, and 9 bases separated the two germline ends. From germline, CDR1 is SGHRS and CDR2 YFSETQ. This CDR3 has 14 residues. CDR3 in amino acids: CASSLQGVTGELFF. CDR3 DNA: TGCGCCAGCAGCTTACAGGGCGTCACCGGGGAGCTGTTTTTT.

J is TRBJ1-5 and V is TRBV11-2, with D unresolved. V lost 0 bases, J lost 0 bases, and 6 bases lay in between. Germline assignment: CDR1 SGHAT and CDR2 FQNNGV. CDR3 length: 15 residues. The CDR3 bases are TGTGCCAGCAGCTTAGATGGGCATAGCAATCAGCCCCAGCATTTT. Translating gives CASSLDGHSNQPQHF.

V usage is TRBV7-7 and J usage is TRBJ2-1, with TRBD1 matching over 7 bases. CDR3 length equals 14 residues. With V trimmed by 4 bases and J by 10 bases, 10 bases remained unmatched. CDR1 is SSHAT, CDR2 FNYEAQ, per germline (reference sequence). Written as DNA, the CDR3 is TGTGCCAGCAGCTCGAGAACCGGGACAGCAGAGCAGTTCTTC. This sequence encodes CASSSRTGTAEQFF. Supplemented by reference TRBV7-7 and TRBJ2-1, the full variable domain reads GAGVSQSPRYKVTKRGQDVTLRCDPISSHATLYWYQQALGQGPEFLTYFNYEAQPDKSGLPSDRFSAERPEGSISTLTIQRTEQRDSAMYRCASSSRTGTAEQFFGPGTRLTVL.

The chain is built from TRBV7-3 and TRBJ1-1, with D unclear. Between the trimmed V and J ends, which lost 1 base and 5 bases, there was a span of 11 bases. The CDR3 spans 14 residues. From germline, CDR1 is SGHTA and CDR2 FQGTGA. Written as DNA, the CDR3 is TGTGCCAGCAGCTTAAATTCAGGCGAGACTGAAGCTTTCTTT. Translation: CASSLNSGETEAFF.

V and J are TRBV7-6 and TRBJ2-3, with TRBD2 as a possible D gene (6 bases). The V gene lost 2 bases and the J gene lost 0 bases, with 9 bases spanning the gap. Germline CDR1 reads SGHVS; CDR2 reads FNYEAQ. This CDR3 has 15 residues. CDR3 coding DNA: TGTGCCAGCAGCTTACTCGGGACTAGCACAGATACGCAGTATTTT. This sequence encodes CASSLLGTSTDTQYF.

The V call is TRBV19, the J call TRBJ2-7; 10 positions agree with TRBD2. CDR3 length: 17 amino acids. The V gene end was trimmed by 1 base and the J gene end by 2 bases; junction bases not matched to a gene: 8. In germline, CDR1 is LNHDA, CDR2 SQIVND (reference sequence). CDR3: CASSIVGTSVRAYEQYF. The CDR3 nucleotides read TGTGCCAGTAGTATAGTCGGGACTAGCGTGCGAGCCTACGAGCAGTACTTC.

The chain combines TRBV5-5 with TRBJ1-4, with D maybe TRBD1 (5 bases). The germline V gene has CDR1 SGHKS and CDR2 YYEKEE (reference sequence). The CDR3 runs to 17 residues. Trimming left V 1 base short and J 0 bases short, with 13 bases between. Here the CDR3 DNA reads TGTGCCAGCAGCTTGTCACAGGTGACTGCAACTAATGAAAAACTGTTTTTT. It codes for CASSLSQVTATNEKLFF.

This chain joins TRBV30 and TRBJ2-2; 12 nucleotides match TRBD2. The CDR3 is made up of 18 amino acids. Germline V gene data show CDR1 as GTSNPN and CDR2 as SVGIG (reference sequence). V shed 0 bases, J shed 7 bases, and the junction held 12 bases outside the gene matches. The CDR3 is CAWSVFVGLAGGYGELFF. The CDR3 nucleotides read TGTGCCTGGAGTGTATTCGTCGGGCTAGCGGGAGGGTACGGGGAGCTGTTTTTT.

The chain employs TRBV7-2 and TRBJ2-5; D gene ambiguous. The CDR3 loop spans 13 amino acids. Germline-derived CDR1 and CDR2 are SGHTA and FQGNSA. The ends were cut back, 2 bases at V and 2 bases at J, with 6 bases in the middle. The CDR3 is CASSLLRQETQYF. The CDR3 DNA reads as TGTGCCAGCAGCTTACTGCGGCAAGAGACCCAGTACTTC.

The V gene is TRBV5-1, the J gene TRBJ1-1; 7 bases are a match to TRBD1. The V and J ends lost 4 bases and 0 bases, in that order; junction bases with no gene match: 6. Germline V gene data show CDR1 as SGHRS and CDR2 as YFSETQ. The CDR3 runs to 15 residues. The chain's CDR3 is CASSLNRGVNTEAFF. CDR3 coding DNA: TGCGCCAGCAGCCTAAACAGGGGAGTGAACACTGAAGCTTTCTTT.

V and J are TRBV7-9 and TRBJ2-5, with 8 bases identical to TRBD2. Germline CDR1 is SEHNR and CDR2 is FQNEAQ (reference sequence). The CDR3 extends over 14 amino acids. V shed 5 bases, J shed 4 bases, and the junction held 6 bases outside the gene matches. Written as DNA, the CDR3 is TGTGCCAGCAGCACCGGGACTAGATCAGAGACCCAGTACTTC. Translation gives CASSTGTRSETQYF.

The chain employs TRBV5-6 and TRBJ1-1, with D possibly matching TRBD1 (5 bases). CDR3 length: 13 amino acids. V lost 5 bases to trimming and J lost 4 bases, with 12 bases between them. The germline V gene has CDR1 SGHDT and CDR2 YYEEEE. The CDR3 region is CASSHSGPTEAFF. CDR3 DNA sequence: TGTGCCAGCAGTCATTCAGGGCCCACTGAAGCTTTCTTT.

The chain carries TRBV7-9 and TRBJ1-1, with 9 bases identical to TRBD1. The CDR3 length is 13 residues. J was trimmed by 7 bases and V by 4 bases; bases with no gene match: 4. Germline CDR1 is SEHNR and CDR2 is FQNEAQ (reference sequence). The CDR3 loop reads CASSWSTGGEAFF. DNA of the CDR3: TGTGCCAGCAGCTGGTCGACAGGGGGTGAAGCTTTCTTT.

The V gene is TRBV19, the J gene TRBJ2-7; D perhaps matches TRBD1 (6 bases). Per the germline V gene, CDR1 is LNHDA and CDR2 is SQIVND (reference sequence). The V end lost 5 bases, the J end lost 7 bases, and 15 bases lay between the germline ends. The CDR3 is 13 residues long. As DNA, the CDR3 is TGTGCCAGTAGTGTAACAGGGTCTTTTGAGCAGTACTTC. Protein: CASSVTGSFEQYF.